These T cell receptor beta chains were read from a single sample in a study of type 1 and type 2 diabetes patients. TCRdb reprocessed the multiplex PCR reads with MiXCR, giving one entry per CDR3 protein. The table includes more than 250,000 distinct CDR3 sequences, roughly 48% detected once. Sequences were obtained from peripheral blood mononuclear cells (PBMCs). These receptors were taken from a man aged 18 to 30 with type 2 diabetes. Both conserved end residues are part of each CDR3. Fields, in order: J gene, V gene, CDR3 protein.

j_gene: TRBJ2-7; v_gene: TRBV5-1; CDR3aa: CASSQEVGTGGNEQYF
j_gene: TRBJ2-7; v_gene: TRBV30; CDR3aa: CAWSVTGRAYEQYF
j_gene: TRBJ1-6; v_gene: TRBV10-2; CDR3aa: CASSESLPGADSPLHF
j_gene: TRBJ1-2; v_gene: TRBV7-9; CDR3aa: CASSLTYYGYTF
j_gene: TRBJ1-2; v_gene: TRBV7-2; CDR3aa: CASSSLGGLNYGYTF
j_gene: TRBJ1-1; v_gene: TRBV30; CDR3aa: CACYREAEAFF
j_gene: TRBJ2-3; v_gene: TRBV7-3; CDR3aa: CASDEGAGTDTQYF
j_gene: TRBJ1-6; v_gene: TRBV27; CDR3aa: CASSMTGPNSPLHF
j_gene: TRBJ1-2; v_gene: TRBV2; CDR3aa: CASTLPGQGSSYTF
j_gene: TRBJ2-7; v_gene: TRBV19; CDR3aa: CASSGSGLEQYF
j_gene: TRBJ2-5; v_gene: TRBV28; CDR3aa: CASSSRDRTGETQYF
j_gene: TRBJ2-1; v_gene: TRBV25-1; CDR3aa: CASSKPGTDLLNEQFF
j_gene: TRBJ1-4; v_gene: TRBV9; CDR3aa: CASSANQRGEKLFF
j_gene: TRBJ2-3; v_gene: TRBV19; CDR3aa: CASSMTTDTQYF
j_gene: TRBJ1-1; v_gene: TRBV7-3; CDR3aa: CASSLTKYTEAFF
j_gene: TRBJ2-1; v_gene: TRBV11-3; CDR3aa: CASSAGGGVAYNEQFF
j_gene: TRBJ2-1; v_gene: TRBV20-1; CDR3aa: CSAWTSGRGGNNEQFF
j_gene: TRBJ1-4; v_gene: TRBV7-9; CDR3aa: CASSLDLGRRTVNEKLFF
j_gene: TRBJ2-3; v_gene: TRBV2; CDR3aa: CASIGLAGGRDSDTQYF
j_gene: TRBJ2-7; v_gene: TRBV7-3; CDR3aa: CASSSGQGRRGYEQYF
j_gene: TRBJ1-2; v_gene: TRBV6-1; CDR3aa: CASGRPGSGYTF
j_gene: TRBJ2-7; v_gene: TRBV13; CDR3aa: CASSSTLTPSSHEQYF
j_gene: TRBJ1-5; v_gene: TRBV28; CDR3aa: CASTGTGGIQPQHF
j_gene: TRBJ2-5; v_gene: TRBV25-1; CDR3aa: CASSELSGQETQYF
j_gene: TRBJ2-7; v_gene: TRBV7-2; CDR3aa: CASSLVGGRVTYEQYF
j_gene: TRBJ2-1; v_gene: TRBV2; CDR3aa: CASSGGLVVSHNEQFF
j_gene: TRBJ2-7; v_gene: TRBV4-1; CDR3aa: CASSQDGLLVYEQYF
j_gene: TRBJ1-2; v_gene: TRBV5-1; CDR3aa: CASSPKGSYGYTF
j_gene: TRBJ2-7; v_gene: TRBV5-1; CDR3aa: CASSGTNYEQYF
j_gene: TRBJ2-5; v_gene: TRBV2; CDR3aa: CASSDLYQETQYF
j_gene: TRBJ1-6; v_gene: TRBV6-1; CDR3aa: CASSEALSYGSPLHF
j_gene: TRBJ2-3; v_gene: TRBV30; CDR3aa: CAWSGMADTQYF
j_gene: TRBJ1-4; v_gene: TRBV7-8; CDR3aa: CASSLRGGAAEKLFF
j_gene: TRBJ1-5; v_gene: TRBV19; CDR3aa: CASSTSGQNSNQPQHF
j_gene: TRBJ2-1; v_gene: TRBV20-1; CDR3aa: CSARGPLAGRYNEQFF
j_gene: TRBJ2-7; v_gene: TRBV20-1; CDR3aa: CSQTTGLANEQYF
j_gene: TRBJ1-2; v_gene: TRBV7-2; CDR3aa: CASRNPNRGIYGYTF
j_gene: TRBJ2-7; v_gene: TRBV15; CDR3aa: CATSRDLAGSYEQYF
j_gene: TRBJ2-1; v_gene: TRBV10-3; CDR3aa: CAIRTSGYNEQFF
j_gene: TRBJ2-6; v_gene: TRBV12-3/TRBV12-4; CDR3aa: CASRGQGKFFSGANVLTF
j_gene: TRBJ1-6; v_gene: TRBV20-1; CDR3aa: CSAQGTYNSPLHF
j_gene: TRBJ1-1; v_gene: TRBV19; CDR3aa: CASSRAGSAVTNTEAFF
j_gene: TRBJ1-2; v_gene: TRBV9; CDR3aa: CASSSTPPTDGYTF
j_gene: TRBJ2-4; v_gene: TRBV15; CDR3aa: CATAESGRGNIQYF
j_gene: TRBJ2-2; v_gene: TRBV9; CDR3aa: CASSVGQGKRTGELFF
j_gene: -; v_gene: TRBV7-9; CDR3aa: CASSLGGGANTGELFF
j_gene: TRBJ1-1; v_gene: TRBV4-3; CDR3aa: CASSQNSENTEAFF